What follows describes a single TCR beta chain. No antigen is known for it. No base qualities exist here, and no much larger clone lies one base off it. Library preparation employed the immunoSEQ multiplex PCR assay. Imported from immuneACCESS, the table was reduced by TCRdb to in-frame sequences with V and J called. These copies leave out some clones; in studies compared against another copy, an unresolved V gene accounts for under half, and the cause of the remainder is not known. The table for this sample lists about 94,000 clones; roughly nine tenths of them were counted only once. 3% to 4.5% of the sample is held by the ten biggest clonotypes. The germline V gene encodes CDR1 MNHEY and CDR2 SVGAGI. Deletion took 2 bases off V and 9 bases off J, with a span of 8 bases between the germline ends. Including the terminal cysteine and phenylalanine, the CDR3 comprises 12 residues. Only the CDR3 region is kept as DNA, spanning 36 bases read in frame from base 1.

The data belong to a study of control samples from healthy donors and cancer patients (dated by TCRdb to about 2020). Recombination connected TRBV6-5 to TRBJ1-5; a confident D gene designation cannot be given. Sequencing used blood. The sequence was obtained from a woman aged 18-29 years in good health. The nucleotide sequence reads TGTGCCAGCAGTTACGCCGGTGGGCCCCAGCATTTT. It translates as CASSYAGGPQHF.